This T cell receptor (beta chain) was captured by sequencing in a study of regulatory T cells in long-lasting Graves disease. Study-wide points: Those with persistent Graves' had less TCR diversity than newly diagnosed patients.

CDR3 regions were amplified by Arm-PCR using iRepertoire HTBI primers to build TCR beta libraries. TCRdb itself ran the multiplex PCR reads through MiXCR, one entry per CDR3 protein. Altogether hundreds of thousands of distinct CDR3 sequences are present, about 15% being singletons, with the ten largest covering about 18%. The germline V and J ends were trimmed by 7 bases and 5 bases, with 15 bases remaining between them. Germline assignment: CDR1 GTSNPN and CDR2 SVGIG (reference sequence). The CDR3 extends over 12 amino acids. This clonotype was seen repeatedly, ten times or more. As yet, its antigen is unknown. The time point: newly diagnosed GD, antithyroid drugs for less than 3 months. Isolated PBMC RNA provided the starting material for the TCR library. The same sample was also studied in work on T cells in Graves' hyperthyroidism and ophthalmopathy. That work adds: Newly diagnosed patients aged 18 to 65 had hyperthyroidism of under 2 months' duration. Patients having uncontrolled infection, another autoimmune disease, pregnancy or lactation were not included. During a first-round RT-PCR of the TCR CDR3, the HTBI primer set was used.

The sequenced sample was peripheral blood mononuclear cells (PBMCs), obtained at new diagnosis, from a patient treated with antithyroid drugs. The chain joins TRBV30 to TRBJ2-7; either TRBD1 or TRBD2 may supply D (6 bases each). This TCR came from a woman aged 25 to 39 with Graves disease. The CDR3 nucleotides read TGTGCCTCCCGGACGGGGGCCCACGAGCAGTACTTC. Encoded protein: CASRTGAHEQYF.